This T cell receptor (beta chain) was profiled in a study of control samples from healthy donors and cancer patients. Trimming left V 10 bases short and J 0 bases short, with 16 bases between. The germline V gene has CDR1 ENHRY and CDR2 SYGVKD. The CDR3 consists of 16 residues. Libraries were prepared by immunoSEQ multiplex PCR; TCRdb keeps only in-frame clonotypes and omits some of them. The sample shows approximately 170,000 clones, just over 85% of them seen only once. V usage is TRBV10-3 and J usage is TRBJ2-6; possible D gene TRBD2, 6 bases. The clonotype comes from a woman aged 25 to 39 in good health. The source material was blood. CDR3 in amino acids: CATRGLPTSGANVLTF. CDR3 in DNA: TGTGCCACTCGCGGACTACCAACCTCTGGGGCCAACGTCCTGACTTTC.